This section outlines one T cell receptor beta chain sequence together with its context. Antigen: not known. The source of the sample is a study of cytomegalovirus exposure and HLA in healthy donors. The PCR employed 60 Vbeta primers together with 13 Jbeta primers. The protocol was immunoSEQ multiplex PCR, while the TCRdb copy is restricted to in-frame clones and leaves out a portion. The repertoire consists of roughly 120,000 clones, with 80% occurring once and the leading ten covering 2.5% to 3%. The CDR3 has 14 amino acids. Germline CDR1 is KGHSH and CDR2 is LQKENI. The V and J ends lost 5 bases and 7 bases respectively, with 18 bases between them. Study-level points and caveats: An analysis that came later showed most CMV-associated TCR beta chains appearing HLA-restricted.

This TCR derives from a man aged 25 to 45 in good health and CMV-seronegative. The sequenced sample consisted of PBMCs. V usage is TRBV18 and J usage is TRBJ2-7; D is possibly TRBD2 (6 bases). Here the CDR3 DNA reads TGTGCCAGCTCAACCTCGGACTACCGGGGAGAGCAGTACTTC. This sequence encodes CASSTSDYRGEQYF.